This entry features one TCR beta chain sequence. The antigen it recognizes is unknown. No quality values exist for individual bases; no much larger clone is one base distant. Other DNA sequences in this specimen translate into the identical CDR3. The CDR3 regions of human TCRbeta chains were analyzed by immunosequencing. The published analysis was carried out like this. TCRs in the repertoires were compared against a reference library of SARS-CoV-2-specific TCRs that had been generated with the MIRA antigen-specificity platform. Breadth was defined as the fraction of unique TCRs that were SARS-CoV-2-associated. Depth was defined as the fraction of total T cells that were SARS-CoV-2-associated. Each spike-specific TCR was assigned to its reactive spike region and to a CD4 or CD8 class using the MIRA data. Log10-transformed breadth and depth values were compared by one-way ANOVA with Sidak's multiple comparisons tests. TCRdb took over this immuneACCESS table, retaining in-frame rearrangements with V and J assigned. Such tables are incomplete; in checked studies, under half of the missing clones stem from an unresolved V gene, and the remainder is unexplained. V and J calls and clone size are as listed in that table; D and trimming were resolved from the DNA. This sample gives over 150,000 clones in total; 90% to 95% of them show up just once. Under 1.1% of the sample lies in the top ten.

According to the study, the label for this sample's time point signals: about 28 days (+/-7) after the second vaccine dose. The sample's treatment or condition, from its label and the paper: meningococcal conjugate vaccine given as trial control. Samples from vaccinated people were obtained from the UK trials COV001 and COV002, which included a single-blind randomized controlled phase 2/3 trial of AZD1222 (ChAdOx1 nCoV-19) in healthy adults. For TCRbeta chain sequencing, PBMC samples were collected from trial participants at day 0 and at day 28 after the second dose. CDR1 is given as LGHNT and CDR2 as FRNRAP, both from the germline V gene. A distance of 4 bases separates the germline ends of V and J, which lose 3 bases and 4 bases respectively. The CDR3 runs 11 residues from the cysteine to the phenylalanine. Of all the DNA, just the CDR3 is kept, 33 bases in frame from base 1. This entry is derived from a study of T cell responses to AZD1222 COVID-19 vaccine (dated by TCRdb to the early 2020s). As for the study more broadly: A total of 240 or so trial participants underwent TCR sequencing, of whom more than 200 had received two doses of AZD1222 and roughly 26 had received two doses of the MenACWY control vaccine. Trial participants were enrolled by age into subgroups of 18-55, 56-69 and 70-plus years, and roughly 160, 29 and 62 TCR-sequenced participants, respectively, were included in these subgroups. Study-wide conclusions, independent of this receptor: Conclusions about previously exposed vaccinees are limited because only a handful of AZD1222 recipients were SARS-CoV-2 seropositive at baseline. CD4 TCRs associated with the vaccine covered the entire spike protein, and the dominant responses were in regions 160-218 and 743-854. After two AZD1222 doses, spike-specific TCR breadth and depth were significantly higher than at day 0 and than in MenACWY recipients. Because no day 14 peak-response samples were available, the repertoires could be characterized only after the peak T cell response. Epitopes outside the regions mutated in the B.1.351 and B.1.1.7 variants were reportedly recognized by nearly half of the unique spike-specific TCRs. Participants were mostly white British, with more females than males. The authors suggested clonal diversity may have been underestimated. The 56-69-year group was small, and its depth increase did not reach significance, likely because of low power.

This TCR derives from an adult who received the MenACWY meningococcal vaccine as a control. The rearrangement combines TRBV12-5 with TRBJ2-7, with the D gene too uncertain to name. Sequencing used peripheral blood, obtained 28 days after the second dose of the MenACWY control vaccine. The CDR3 amino acid sequence is: CASGLGYEQYF. The sequenced DNA is TGTGCTAGTGGTTTAGGGTACGAGCAGTACTTC.